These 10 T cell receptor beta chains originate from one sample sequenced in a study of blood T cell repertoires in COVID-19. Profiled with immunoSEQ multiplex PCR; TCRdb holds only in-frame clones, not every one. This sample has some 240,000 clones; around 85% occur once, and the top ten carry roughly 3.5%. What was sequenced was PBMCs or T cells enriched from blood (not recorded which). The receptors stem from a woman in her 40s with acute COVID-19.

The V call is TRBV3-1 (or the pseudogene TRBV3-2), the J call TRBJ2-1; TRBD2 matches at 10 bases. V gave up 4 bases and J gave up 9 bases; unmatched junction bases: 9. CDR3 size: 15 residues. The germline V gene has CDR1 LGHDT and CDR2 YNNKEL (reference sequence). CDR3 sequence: CASSPLLAGETEQFF. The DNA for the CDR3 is TGTGCCAGCAGCCCCTTGCTAGCGGGAGAGACTGAGCAGTTCTTC.

In nucleotides, the CDR3 is TGTGCCAGCAGCGTGAGGATCAACACCGGGGAGCTGTTTTTT. Protein sequence: CASSVRINTGELFF. The rearrangement joins TRBV9 to TRBJ2-2; D gene unclear. The V end lost 2 bases, the J end lost 2 bases, and 7 bases lay between the germline ends. This CDR3 comprises 14 residues. Germline V gene lookup returns CDR1 SGDLS and CDR2 YYNGEE.

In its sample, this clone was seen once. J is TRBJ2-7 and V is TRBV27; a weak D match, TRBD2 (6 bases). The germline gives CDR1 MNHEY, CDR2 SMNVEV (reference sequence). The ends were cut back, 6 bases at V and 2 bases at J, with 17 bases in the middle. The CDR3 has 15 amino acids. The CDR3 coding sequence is TGTGCCAGCAGCGAAGGAGGGGAAAATCCCTACGAGCAGTACTTC. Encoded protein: CASSEGGENPYEQYF.

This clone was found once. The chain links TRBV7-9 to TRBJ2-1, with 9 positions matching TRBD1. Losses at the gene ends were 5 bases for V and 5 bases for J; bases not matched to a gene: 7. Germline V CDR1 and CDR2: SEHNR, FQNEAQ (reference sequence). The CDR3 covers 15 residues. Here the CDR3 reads CASSVDRGSHNEQFF. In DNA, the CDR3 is TGTGCCAGCAGCGTCGACAGGGGGTCCCACAATGAGCAGTTCTTC.

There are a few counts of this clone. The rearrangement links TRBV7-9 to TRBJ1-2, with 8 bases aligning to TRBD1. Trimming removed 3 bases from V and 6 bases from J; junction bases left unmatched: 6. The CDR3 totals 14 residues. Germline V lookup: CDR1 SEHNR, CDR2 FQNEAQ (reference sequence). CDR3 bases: TGTGCCAGCAGCTTTGCTGAACAGGGGGATGGCTACACCTTC. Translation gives CASSFAEQGDGYTF.

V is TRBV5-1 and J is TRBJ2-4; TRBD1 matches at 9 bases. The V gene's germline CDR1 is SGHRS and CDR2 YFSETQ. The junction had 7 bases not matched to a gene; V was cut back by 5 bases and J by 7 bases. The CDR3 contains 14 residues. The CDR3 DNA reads TGCGCCAGCAGGCGGACAGGGGTGGAGAACATTCAGTACTTC. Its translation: CASRRTGVENIQYF.

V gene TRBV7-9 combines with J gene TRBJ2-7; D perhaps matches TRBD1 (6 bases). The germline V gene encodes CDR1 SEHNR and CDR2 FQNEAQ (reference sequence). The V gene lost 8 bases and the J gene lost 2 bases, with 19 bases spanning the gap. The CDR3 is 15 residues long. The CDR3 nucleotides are TGTGCCAGCGGTCGTGGGGGCGGAGAGACCTACGAGCAGTACTTC. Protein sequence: CASGRGGGETYEQYF.

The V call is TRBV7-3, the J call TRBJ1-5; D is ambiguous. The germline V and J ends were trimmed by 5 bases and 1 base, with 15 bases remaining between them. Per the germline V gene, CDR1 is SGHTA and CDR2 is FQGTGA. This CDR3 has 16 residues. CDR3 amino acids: CASSQDTAPSNQPQHF. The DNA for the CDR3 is TGTGCCAGCAGCCAAGACACAGCCCCGAGCAATCAGCCCCAGCATTTT.

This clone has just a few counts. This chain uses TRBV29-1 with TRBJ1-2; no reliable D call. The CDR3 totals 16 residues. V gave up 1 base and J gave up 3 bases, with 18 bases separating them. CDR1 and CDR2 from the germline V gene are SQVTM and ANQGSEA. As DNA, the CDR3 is TGCAGCGTTGAAGGGGTTCGGGGTGGGGTTGACTATGGCTACACCTTC. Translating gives CSVEGVRGGVDYGYTF.

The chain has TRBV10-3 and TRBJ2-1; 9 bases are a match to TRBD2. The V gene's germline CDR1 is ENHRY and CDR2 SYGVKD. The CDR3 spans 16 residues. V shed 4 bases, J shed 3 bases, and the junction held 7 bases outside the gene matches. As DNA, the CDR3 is TGTGCCATCAGTGTAAAGGCGGGAGGGGGCTACAATGAGCAGTTCTTC. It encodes CAISVKAGGGYNEQFF.